One and the same sample provided the 32 T cell receptor beta chains below, sequenced in a study of technical replicates of blood from several donors. Here immunoSEQ multiplex PCR was the method, and the copy in TCRdb shows in-frame clones only, minus some. The sample has about 49,000 clones, 90% to 95% seen once. Input material: PBMCs. These TCRs come from a human donor in good health. Some clones in this sample may be carry-over from other donors' samples.

This chain connects TRBV4-3 to TRBJ1-1; no reliable D call. The CDR3 is 16 amino acids. The V end was cut by 5 bases, the J end by 1 base, with 17 bases between. Per the germline V gene, CDR1 is LGHNA and CDR2 is YSLEER. The CDR3 nucleotides read TGCGCCAGCAGCGCTCGTTCTATTAAAAGGAACACTGAAGCTTTCTTT. Its protein is CASSARSIKRNTEAFF.

V is TRBV19 and J is TRBJ2-7; D might be TRBD1 (6 bases). V dropped 4 bases and J dropped 3 bases, with 13 bases sitting between them. The V gene's germline CDR1 is LNHDA and CDR2 SQIVND (reference sequence). The CDR3 consists of 14 residues. CDR3 region: CASSNDGTLYEQYF. The CDR3 bases are TGTGCCAGTAGTAACGACGGGACACTCTACGAGCAGTACTTC.

This sequence joins TRBV11-2 and TRBJ2-7; weak D call: TRBD1 (6 bases). The CDR3 is 13 amino acids. CDR1 and CDR2 (germline): SGHAT, FQNNGV. V was pared by 5 bases and J by 4 bases, with 12 bases between. CDR3: CASSPWDIYEQYF. The DNA of the CDR3 is TGTGCCAGCAGCCCGTGGGACATTTACGAGCAGTACTTC.

The chain is built from TRBV19 and TRBJ1-2; TRBD1 agrees at 8 bases. Trimming took 6 bases from V and 4 from J; bases not matched to a gene: 7. This CDR3 is 14 amino acids long. Per germline, CDR1 LNHDA and CDR2 SQIVND (reference sequence). CDR3 nucleotides: TGTGCCAGTAGAGAAACAGGGGGTGGCTATGGCTACACCTTC. Amino acids: CASRETGGGYGYTF. The whole variable domain, filled in from reference TRBV19 and TRBJ1-2, reads DGGITQSPKYLFRKEGQNVTLSCEQNLNHDAMYWYRQDPGQGLRLIYYSQIVNDFQKGDIAEGYSVSREKKESFPLTVTSAQKNPTAFYLCASRETGGGYGYTFGSGTRLTVV.

In this sample, this clone turned up once. The V call is TRBV7-3, the J call TRBJ2-5; weak D call: TRBD1 (6 bases). This CDR3 is 13 amino acids long. Germline CDR1 reads SGHTA; CDR2 reads FQGTGA. With 5 bases removed from V and 5 bases from J, the gap between germline ends came to 12 bases. The CDR3 nucleotides read TGTGCCAGCAGCCCCCAGGGGTCGGAGACCCAGTACTTC. Its protein is CASSPQGSETQYF.

This clone showed up just once. The chain uses TRBV7-3 and TRBJ1-1; no definite D call. This CDR3 has 13 amino acids. V was clipped by 3 bases and J by 1 base, with 6 bases between them. From germline, CDR1 is SGHTA and CDR2 FQGTGA. CDR3 in DNA: TGTGCCAGCAGCTTGCGGGGGAACACTGAAGCTTTCTTT. Its translation is CASSLRGNTEAFF.

This chain connects TRBV15 to TRBJ1-6; D is perhaps TRBD1 (6 bases). The V gene's germline CDR1 is LNHNV and CDR2 YYDKDF (reference sequence). V gave up 1 base and J gave up 9 bases, with 13 bases separating them. This CDR3 contains 15 residues. This CDR3 reads CATSRGTALGSPLHF. CDR3 nucleotide sequence: TGTGCCACCAGCAGAGGGACAGCCCTCGGTTCACCCCTCCACTTT.

This sequence joins TRBV4-3 and TRBJ2-1; 10 bases fit TRBD2. Looked up from germline, CDR1 is LGHNA and CDR2 is YSLEER. CDR3 size: 19 residues. V shed 0 bases, J shed 2 bases, and the junction held 10 bases outside the gene matches. This CDR3 reads CASSQELSGGALAYNEQFF. The DNA for the CDR3 is TGCGCCAGCAGCCAAGAATTGAGCGGGGGGGCGCTAGCCTACAATGAGCAGTTCTTC.

The CDR3: CASSLNPGGGREGNEQFF. The CDR3 DNA sequence: TGTGCCAGCAGCTTAAACCCAGGGGGCGGGAGAGAGGGGAATGAGCAGTTCTTC. V gene TRBV7-6 combines with J gene TRBJ2-1, with TRBD1 as a possible D gene (8 bases). Germline CDR1 SGHVS, CDR2 FNYEAQ. The CDR3 runs to 18 residues. V lost 2 bases and J 7 bases, leaving 24 bases between the germline ends.

V and J are TRBV7-9 and TRBJ2-7, with 11 nucleotides matching TRBD2. The CDR3 totals 16 residues. Per germline, CDR1 SEHNR and CDR2 FQNEAQ (reference sequence). Trimming cost V 5 bases and J 4 bases; bases outside gene matches: 10. CDR3 protein: CASSPFSGRVRYEQYF. The CDR3 DNA sequence: TGTGCCAGCAGCCCCTTTAGCGGGAGGGTCAGATACGAGCAGTACTTC.

The rearrangement uses TRBV19 and TRBJ2-5; 8 nucleotides line up with TRBD2. From germline, CDR1 is LNHDA and CDR2 SQIVND (reference sequence). J lost 5 bases, V lost 8 bases, and 10 bases had no gene match. This CDR3 contains 14 residues. CDR3 region: CASGKEGLGETQYF. Here the CDR3 DNA reads TGTGCCAGTGGCAAAGAGGGACTAGGTGAGACCCAGTACTTC. The full variable domain, completed using reference TRBV19 and TRBJ2-5, is DGGITQSPKYLFRKEGQNVTLSCEQNLNHDAMYWYRQDPGQGLRLIYYSQIVNDFQKGDIAEGYSVSREKKESFPLTVTSAQKNPTAFYLCASGKEGLGETQYFGPGTRLLVL.

The chain couples TRBV30 to TRBJ2-7, with 7 bases aligning to TRBD1. The germline V gene encodes CDR1 GTSNPN and CDR2 SVGIG (reference sequence). V lost 1 base to trimming and J lost 4 bases; unmatched junction nucleotides: 4. The CDR3 is made up of 13 amino acids. CDR3: CAWSETGIYEQYF. CDR3 nucleotide sequence: TGTGCCTGGAGTGAGACAGGGATATACGAGCAGTACTTC.

The J gene is TRBJ2-1, the V gene TRBV9; a possible D gene is TRBD2 (5 bases). Germline V gene data show CDR1 as SGDLS and CDR2 as YYNGEE. This CDR3 region has 17 residues. The V end was cut by 0 bases, the J end by 8 bases, with 21 bases between. CDR3 DNA: TGTGCCAGCAGCGTAGGCTTCGGAGGAACCAGGTATGATGAGCAGTTCTTC. Translating it yields CASSVGFGGTRYDEQFF.

This clone was recorded once. This sequence joins TRBV5-1 and TRBJ2-7, with TRBD1 identical over 8 bases. Germline CDR1 is SGHRS and CDR2 is YFSETQ. With 4 bases clipped from V and 5 bases from J, the junction kept 8 bases outside the gene matches. This CDR3 has 14 amino acids. In DNA form, the CDR3 reads TGCGCCAGCAGCACAGGACAGGGTACCGACGAGCAGTACTTC. Its translation is CASSTGQGTDEQYF.

This rearrangement joins TRBV27 to TRBJ2-7; 11 bases line up with TRBD2. V lost 5 bases, J lost 2 bases, and 8 bases stayed unmatched. Germline loops: CDR1 MNHEY, CDR2 SMNVEV (reference sequence). This CDR3 contains 16 residues. DNA of the CDR3: TGTGCCAGCAGTCCCGGGTGGGGACTAGCGGCCTACGAGCAGTACTTC. It yields the protein CASSPGWGLAAYEQYF.

This clone was observed a handful of times. The genes are TRBV19 and TRBJ1-6; tentatively, D is TRBD1 (5 bases). The CDR3 has 15 amino acids. CDR1 and CDR2 from the germline V gene are LNHDA and SQIVND (reference sequence). Trimming pared 4 bases from V and 9 bases from J, leaving 16 bases between. The CDR3 DNA follows: TGTGCCAGTAGTAGGGAAGGGGCGAGTGGTTCACCCCTCCACTTT. It yields the protein CASSREGASGSPLHF.

The V call is TRBV19, the J call TRBJ1-5; TRBD1 agrees at 10 bases. Germline CDR1 and CDR2: LNHDA and SQIVND (reference sequence). This CDR3 comprises 16 residues. With 5 bases clipped from V and 4 bases from J, the junction kept 8 bases outside the gene matches. The CDR3 sequence is CASSGGGTGVNQPQHF. The CDR3 DNA is TGTGCCAGTAGTGGTGGGGGGACAGGGGTTAATCAGCCCCAGCATTTT.

V usage is TRBV19 and J usage is TRBJ2-1; D possibly corresponds to TRBD2 (6 bases). V lost 10 bases to trimming and J lost 0 bases, with 10 bases between them. CDR3 size: 13 residues. Germline lookup yields CDR1 LNHDA and CDR2 SQIVND (reference sequence). The CDR3 here is CATVGSSYNEQFF. The CDR3 nucleotides are TGTGCCACCGTCGGGAGCTCCTACAATGAGCAGTTCTTC. Looking up the rest from reference TRBV19 and TRBJ2-1 gives the full variable domain: DGGITQSPKYLFRKEGQNVTLSCEQNLNHDAMYWYRQDPGQGLRLIYYSQIVNDFQKGDIAEGYSVSREKKESFPLTVTSAQKNPTAFYLCATVGSSYNEQFFGPGTRLTVL.

CDR3 loop: CASSEETGLPRGGYTF. The CDR3 bases are TGTGCCAGCAGTGAAGAAACGGGACTCCCGAGAGGCGGCTACACCTTC. The chain recombines TRBV6-1 with TRBJ1-2, with D possibly matching TRBD1 (5 bases). V was clipped by 1 base and J by 8 bases, with 20 bases between them. The germline V gene encodes CDR1 MNHNS and CDR2 SASEGT. The CDR3 totals 16 residues.

The chain carries TRBV19 and TRBJ2-5; D call uncertain. CDR1 and CDR2 from the germline V gene are LNHDA and SQIVND (reference sequence). The CDR3 length is 13 residues. Trimming cost V 6 bases and J 5 bases, with 13 bases left between them. CDR3 region: CASSKLPGETQYF. Here the CDR3 DNA reads TGTGCCAGTAGCAAACTTCCCGGGGAGACCCAGTACTTC.

This clone showed up just once. The rearrangement uses TRBV7-2 and TRBJ1-1; 8 bases map to TRBD1. Germline V gives CDR1 SGHTA, CDR2 FQGNSA. V was pared by 4 bases and J by 2 bases, with 6 bases of the junction left unmatched. This CDR3 region has 15 residues. The CDR3 DNA is TGTGCCAGCAGCTCGTACGGACAGGGAAACACTGAAGCTTTCTTT. The encoded protein is CASSSYGQGNTEAFF.

The chain links TRBV2 to TRBJ2-1; TRBD2 agrees at 8 bases. Germline V lookup: CDR1 SNHLY, CDR2 FYNNEI. The V segment lost 7 bases and the J segment 8 bases; nucleotides outside the gene matches: 4. This CDR3 contains 12 residues. The CDR3 region has the DNA TGTGCCAGCATCCGGGGGGGCGATGAGCAGTTCTTC. Translation gives CASIRGGDEQFF.

The V gene is TRBV14, the J gene TRBJ2-7, with D perhaps matching TRBD2 (6 bases). CDR1 SGHDN and CDR2 FVKESK come from the germline V gene. V was clipped by 8 bases and J by 2 bases, with 13 bases between them. CDR3 length: 13 residues. This CDR3 is CASPLSGPYEQYF. CDR3 DNA sequence: TGTGCCAGCCCCCTTAGCGGCCCCTACGAGCAGTACTTC.

Relative to its sample, this clone is medium-sized. The CDR3 protein is CASSQDITGNYEQYF. The CDR3 DNA follows: TGCGCCAGCAGCCAAGATATTACGGGAAACTACGAGCAGTACTTC. V usage is TRBV4-3 and J usage is TRBJ2-7; D may be TRBD2 (5 bases). V gave up 0 bases and J gave up 3 bases, with 12 bases separating them. This CDR3 is built from 15 residues. The germline V gene has CDR1 LGHNA and CDR2 YSLEER.

This clone has a single count. The genes are TRBV19 and TRBJ1-5; perhaps TRBD1 as D (5 bases). This CDR3 spans 15 amino acids. Germline values: CDR1 LNHDA, CDR2 SQIVND (reference sequence). Between the trimmed V and J ends, which lost 6 bases and 2 bases, there was a span of 14 bases. This chain's CDR3 is CASRGLDWGNQPQHF. DNA of the CDR3: TGTGCCAGTAGGGGGCTCGATTGGGGCAATCAGCCCCAGCATTTT.

The rearrangement joins TRBV7-9 to TRBJ1-4; D is ambiguous. The CDR3 covers 13 residues. With 6 bases removed from V and 6 bases from J, the gap between germline ends came to 11 bases. Per germline, CDR1 SEHNR and CDR2 FQNEAQ (reference sequence). The CDR3 nucleotides read TGTGCCAGCAGTTCCGAGAGCCATGAAAAACTGTTTTTT. Translation: CASSSESHEKLFF.

J is TRBJ2-7 and V is TRBV7-2, with 11 bases that match TRBD1. The CDR3 is made up of 15 amino acids. V was pared by 5 bases and J by 3 bases, with 6 bases of the junction left unmatched. Germline-derived CDR1 and CDR2 are SGHTA and FQGNSA. The CDR3 loop reads CASSHTGTGGYEQYF. For the CDR3, the DNA is TGTGCCAGCAGCCATACCGGGACAGGGGGCTACGAGCAGTACTTC. Filled out from reference TRBV7-2 and TRBJ2-7, the complete variable domain reads GAGVSQSPSNKVTEKGKDVELRCDPISGHTALYWYRQSLGQGLEFLIYFQGNSAPDKSGLPSDRFSAERTGGSVSTLTIQRTQQEDSAVYLCASSHTGTGGYEQYFGPGTRLTVT.

The chain uses TRBV7-2 and TRBJ2-5; TRBD2 matches 7 bases. Germline values: CDR1 SGHTA, CDR2 FQGNSA. This CDR3 spans 14 amino acids. J lost 4 bases, V lost 6 bases, and 8 bases had no gene match. This chain's CDR3 is CASRRWGGTETQYF. The CDR3 nucleotides are TGTGCCAGCAGGCGCTGGGGGGGGACAGAGACCCAGTACTTC. The entire variable domain, with the rest obtained from reference TRBV7-2 and TRBJ2-5, is as follows: GAGVSQSPSNKVTEKGKDVELRCDPISGHTALYWYRQSLGQGLEFLIYFQGNSAPDKSGLPSDRFSAERTGGSVSTLTIQRTQQEDSAVYLCASRRWGGTETQYFGPGTRLLVL.

This clone has just one count. The chain employs TRBV15 and TRBJ1-2; D might be TRBD1 (6 bases). Germline-derived CDR1 and CDR2 are LNHNV and YYDKDF (reference sequence). This CDR3 spans 13 amino acids. V lost 3 bases and J 7 bases, leaving 12 bases between the germline ends. CDR3 protein: CATSRVTGFGYTF. CDR3 nucleotide sequence: TGTGCCACCAGCAGGGTAACAGGGTTTGGCTACACCTTC.

On this clone itself: The junction differs from germline at one of its ends, possibly a read error. The rearrangement links TRBV30 to TRBJ1-1; a weak D match, TRBD1 (6 bases). The CDR3 contains 15 residues. The germline gives CDR1 GTSNPN, CDR2 SVGIG (reference sequence). The CDR3 protein is CAWSPPRGGGTEAFF. The CDR3 DNA reads TGTGCCTGGAGTCCCCCCCGGGGGGGCGGCACTGAGGCTTTCTTT.

The chain is built from TRBV5-8 and TRBJ2-1; 10 nucleotides match TRBD1. The CDR3 consists of 15 residues. Per germline, CDR1 SGHTS and CDR2 YDEGEE. With 5 bases clipped from V and 4 bases from J, the junction kept 6 bases outside the gene matches. CDR3 DNA: TGTGCCAGCAGGAGCTGGACAGGGGGATACAATGAGCAGTTCTTC. It encodes CASRSWTGGYNEQFF.

The V and J genes are TRBV4-2 and TRBJ2-3, with D maybe TRBD2 (6 bases). Germline V gene lookup returns CDR1 LGHNA and CDR2 YNFKEQ. V lost 4 bases to trimming and J lost 0 bases, with 14 bases between them. This CDR3 has 16 residues. This CDR3 reads CASSLRPGTSTDTQYF. CDR3 bases: TGTGCCAGCAGCCTAAGACCCGGGACTAGCACAGATACGCAGTATTTT.